One and the same sample provided the 8 T cell receptor beta chains below, sequenced in a study of vaccination and CD4 T cells after COVID-19. No antigen is known for these receptors. With the Oncomine TCR Beta short-read assay, DNA from cultured CD4+ T cells was sequenced. From the PCR reads, TCRdb called clonotypes with MiXCR, one entry per CDR3 protein. Of approximately 12,000 distinct CDR3 sequences in the sample, less than 40% were seen once. Documented treatment: 10-day PBMC culture with coronavirus spike peptide pools or control peptides (ViraFEST assay). Sequenced material: cultured CD4+ T cells from blood. These receptors all stem from a human donor with COVID-19.

This clonotype was picked up a small number of times. The chain carries TRBV7-2 and TRBJ1-3; D unresolved. Germline loops: CDR1 SGHTA, CDR2 FQGNSA. Trimming took 5 bases from V and 3 from J, leaving 20 bases between them. CDR3 length: 17 residues. In nucleotides, the CDR3 is TGTGCCAGCAGCCCCGCCGCTCTGGCGTTCCGTGGAAACACCATATATTTT. Protein product: CASSPAALAFRGNTIYF. Supplemented by reference TRBV7-2 and TRBJ1-3, the full variable domain reads GAGVSQSPSNKVTEKGKDVELRCDPISGHTALYWYRQSLGQGLEFLIYFQGNSAPDKSGLPSDRFSAERTGGSVSTLTIQRTQQEDSAVYLCASSPAALAFRGNTIYFGEGSWLTVV.

Here the CDR3 reads CASSDSRQGASVLTF. CDR3 nucleotide sequence: TGTGCCAGCAGTGACTCTAGACAGGGGGCAAGCGTCCTGACTTTC. The chain carries TRBV2 and TRBJ2-6; TRBD1 matches at 10 bases. Per germline, CDR1 SNHLY and CDR2 FYNNEI. The junction had 8 bases not matched to a gene; V was cut back by 3 bases and J by 12 bases. CDR3 length: 15 amino acids.

The rearrangement joins TRBV12-3 or TRBV12-4 to TRBJ1-5, with D possibly being TRBD1 (6 bases). This CDR3 is built from 13 residues. With 7 bases removed from V and 7 bases from J, the gap between germline ends came to 14 bases. The CDR3 sequence is CASTHRGGQPQHF. In DNA form, the CDR3 reads TGTGCCAGCACCCATCGAGGGGGACAGCCCCAGCATTTT.

DNA for the CDR3: TGTGCCAGCAGAGTGACAGTGTCCTACGAGCAGTACTTC. This sequence encodes CASRVTVSYEQYF. The chain employs TRBV6-1 and TRBJ2-7, with TRBD1 as a possible D gene (5 bases). Trimming took 6 bases from V and 1 from J, leaving 10 bases between them. CDR3 length: 13 residues. The germline CDR1 and CDR2 sequences are MNHNS and SASEGT.

The chain couples TRBV5-4 to TRBJ1-1; D remains ambiguous. CDR3 length: 13 amino acids. From germline, CDR1 is SGHNT and CDR2 YYREEE (reference sequence). V lost 1 base to trimming and J lost 9 bases, with 13 bases between them. CDR3 in DNA: TGTGCCAGCAGCTTGAGTAACGGGGAAAAAGCTTTCTTT. It encodes CASSLSNGEKAFF.

Sample share makes this clonotype medium-sized. This CDR3 reads CATSGRQGYYGYTF. CDR3 DNA: TGTGCCACCAGCGGCCGACAGGGGTACTATGGCTACACCTTC. The rearrangement uses TRBV15 and TRBJ1-2, with 8 bases matching TRBD1. This CDR3 is built from 14 residues. With 5 bases clipped from V and 3 bases from J, the junction kept 5 bases outside the gene matches. Germline CDR1 and CDR2: LNHNV and YYDKDF (reference sequence). Based on the CDR3 plus reference TRBV15 and TRBJ1-2, the full variable domain is DAMVIQNPRYQVTQFGKPVTLSCSQTLNHNVMYWYQQKSSQAPKLLFHYYDKDFNNEADTPDNFQSRRPNTSFCFLDIRSPGLGDTAMYLCATSGRQGYYGYTFGSGTRLTVV.

With regard to this clonotype: Sequence at one end of the junction differs from germline and may be a read error. V gene TRBV7-9 combines with J gene TRBJ1-3; D gene uncertain. Germline-derived CDR1 and CDR2 are SEHNR and FQNEAQ (reference sequence). The length of the CDR3 is 15 residues. The CDR3 DNA reads as TGTACCAGCAGCTTAGCAATGGGCTCTGGAAACACCATATATTTT. Translating it yields CTSSLAMGSGNTIYF.

The chain employs TRBV2 and TRBJ2-2; 10 nucleotides match TRBD1. The junction had 16 bases not matched to a gene; V was cut back by 6 bases and J by 6 bases. The CDR3 has 18 amino acids. The germline V gene encodes CDR1 SNHLY and CDR2 FYNNEI. The CDR3 DNA reads TGTGCCAGCAGCCTAAGCGCGCCCGGACAGGGGGTATCCGGGGAGCTGTTTTTT. It codes for CASSLSAPGQGVSGELFF.